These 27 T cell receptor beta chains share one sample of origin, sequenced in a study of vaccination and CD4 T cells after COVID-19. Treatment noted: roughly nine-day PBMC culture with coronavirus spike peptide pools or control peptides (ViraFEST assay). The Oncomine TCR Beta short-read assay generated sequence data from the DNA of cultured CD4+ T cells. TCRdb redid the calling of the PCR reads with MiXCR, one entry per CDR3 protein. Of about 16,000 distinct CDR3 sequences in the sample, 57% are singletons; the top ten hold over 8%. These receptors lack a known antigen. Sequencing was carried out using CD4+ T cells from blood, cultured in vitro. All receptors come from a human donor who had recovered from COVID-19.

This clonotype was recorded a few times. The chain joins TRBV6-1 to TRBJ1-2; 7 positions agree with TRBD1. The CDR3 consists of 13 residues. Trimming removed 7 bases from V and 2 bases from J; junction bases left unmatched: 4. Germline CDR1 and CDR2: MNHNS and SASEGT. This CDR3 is CASNTGVNYGYTF. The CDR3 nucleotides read TGTGCCAGCAATACAGGGGTAAACTATGGCTACACCTTC.

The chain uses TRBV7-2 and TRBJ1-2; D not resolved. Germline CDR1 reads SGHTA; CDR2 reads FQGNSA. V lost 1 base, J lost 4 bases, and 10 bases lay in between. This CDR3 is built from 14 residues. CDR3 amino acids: CASSLGNSGYGYTF. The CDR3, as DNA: TGTGCCAGCAGCTTAGGAAACAGCGGCTATGGCTACACCTTC. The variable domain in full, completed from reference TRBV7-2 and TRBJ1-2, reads GAGVSQSPSNKVTEKGKDVELRCDPISGHTALYWYRQSLGQGLEFLIYFQGNSAPDKSGLPSDRFSAERTGGSVSTLTIQRTQQEDSAVYLCASSLGNSGYGYTFGSGTRLTVV.

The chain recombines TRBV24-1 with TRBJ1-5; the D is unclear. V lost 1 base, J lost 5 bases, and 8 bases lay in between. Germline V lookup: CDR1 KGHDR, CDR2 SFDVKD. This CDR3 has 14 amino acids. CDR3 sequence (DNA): TGTGCCACCAGTGATTTTGCCAGTTATCAGCCCCAGCATTTT. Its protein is CATSDFASYQPQHF.

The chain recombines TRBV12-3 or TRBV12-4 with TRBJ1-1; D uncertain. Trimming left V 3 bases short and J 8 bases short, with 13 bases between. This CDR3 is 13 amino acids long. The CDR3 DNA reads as TGTGCCAGCAGTTTGGACGGAGTAAGAGAAGCTTTCTTT. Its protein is CASSLDGVREAFF.

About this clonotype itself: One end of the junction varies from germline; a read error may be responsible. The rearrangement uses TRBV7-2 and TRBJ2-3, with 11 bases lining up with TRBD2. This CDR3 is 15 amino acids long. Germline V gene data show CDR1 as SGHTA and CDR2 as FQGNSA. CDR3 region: CASSLFHLAGGSEVF. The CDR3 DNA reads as TGTGCCAGCAGCTTATTCCATCTAGCGGGAGGCTCGGAGGTATTT.

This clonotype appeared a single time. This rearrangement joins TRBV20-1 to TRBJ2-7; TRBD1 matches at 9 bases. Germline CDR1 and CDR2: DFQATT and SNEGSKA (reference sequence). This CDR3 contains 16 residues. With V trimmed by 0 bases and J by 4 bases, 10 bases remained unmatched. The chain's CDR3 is CSARDRGTGQGYEQYF. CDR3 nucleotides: TGCAGTGCTAGAGACCGAGGGACAGGGCAGGGGTACGAGCAGTACTTC.

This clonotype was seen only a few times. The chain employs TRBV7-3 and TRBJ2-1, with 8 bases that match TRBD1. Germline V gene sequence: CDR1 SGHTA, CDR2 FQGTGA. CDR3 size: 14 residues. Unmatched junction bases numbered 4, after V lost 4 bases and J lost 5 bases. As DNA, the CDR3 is TGTGCCAGCAGCTCCGGACAGGGCAACAATGAGCAGTTCTTC. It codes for CASSSGQGNNEQFF.

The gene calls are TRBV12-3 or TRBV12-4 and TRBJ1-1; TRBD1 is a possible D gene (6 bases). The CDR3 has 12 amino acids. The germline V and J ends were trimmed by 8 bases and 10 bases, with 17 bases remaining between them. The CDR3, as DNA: TGTGCCAGCTCCCCGGGGGCCACTTCAGCTTTCTTT. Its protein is CASSPGATSAFF.

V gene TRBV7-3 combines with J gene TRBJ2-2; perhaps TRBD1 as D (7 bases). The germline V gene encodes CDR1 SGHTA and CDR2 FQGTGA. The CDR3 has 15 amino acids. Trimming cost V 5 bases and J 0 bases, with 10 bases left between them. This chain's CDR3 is CASSQGGSNTGELFF. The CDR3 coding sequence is TGTGCCAGCAGCCAGGGGGGCTCGAACACCGGGGAGCTGTTTTTT.

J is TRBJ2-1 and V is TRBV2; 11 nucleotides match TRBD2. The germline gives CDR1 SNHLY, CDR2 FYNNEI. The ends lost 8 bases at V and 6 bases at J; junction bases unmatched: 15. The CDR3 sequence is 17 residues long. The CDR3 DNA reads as TGTGCCAGCCGTGCCTTTAGCGGGAGGGCGAAATCCAATGAGCAGTTCTTC. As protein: CASRAFSGRAKSNEQFF.

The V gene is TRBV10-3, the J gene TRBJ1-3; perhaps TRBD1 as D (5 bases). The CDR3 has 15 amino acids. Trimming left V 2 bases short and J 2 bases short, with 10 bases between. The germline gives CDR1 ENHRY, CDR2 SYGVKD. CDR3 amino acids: CAISEQGSPGNTIYF. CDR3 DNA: TGTGCCATCAGTGAGCAGGGTAGCCCTGGAAACACCATATATTTT.

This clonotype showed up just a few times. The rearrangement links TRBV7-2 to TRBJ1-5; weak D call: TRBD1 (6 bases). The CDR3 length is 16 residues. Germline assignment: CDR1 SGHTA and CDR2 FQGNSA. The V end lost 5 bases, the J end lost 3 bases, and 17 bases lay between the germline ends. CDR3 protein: CASSPGGGANNQPQHF. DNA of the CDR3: TGTGCCAGCAGCCCCGGGGGGGGGGCTAACAATCAGCCCCAGCATTTT.

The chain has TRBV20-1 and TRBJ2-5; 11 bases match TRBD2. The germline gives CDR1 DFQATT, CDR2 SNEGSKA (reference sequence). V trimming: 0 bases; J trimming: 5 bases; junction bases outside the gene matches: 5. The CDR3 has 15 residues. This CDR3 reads CSAREASGRSETQYF. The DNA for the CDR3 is TGCAGTGCTAGAGAAGCTAGCGGGAGGTCTGAGACCCAGTACTTC.

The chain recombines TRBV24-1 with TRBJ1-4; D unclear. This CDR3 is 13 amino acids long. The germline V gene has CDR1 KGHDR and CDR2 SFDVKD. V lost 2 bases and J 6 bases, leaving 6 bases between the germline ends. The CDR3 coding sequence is TGTGCCACCAGTGATTCAGGATATGAAAAACTGTTTTTT. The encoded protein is CATSDSGYEKLFF.

CDR3 amino acids: CASTLLAEIQETQYF. CDR3 in DNA: TGTGCCAGCACCCTTCTAGCGGAGATCCAAGAGACCCAGTACTTC. V and J are TRBV7-9 and TRBJ2-5, with 7 bases identical to TRBD2. V lost 7 bases and J lost 1; bases outside the gene matches: 9. Germline V gives CDR1 SEHNR, CDR2 FQNEAQ (reference sequence). The CDR3 sequence is 15 residues long.

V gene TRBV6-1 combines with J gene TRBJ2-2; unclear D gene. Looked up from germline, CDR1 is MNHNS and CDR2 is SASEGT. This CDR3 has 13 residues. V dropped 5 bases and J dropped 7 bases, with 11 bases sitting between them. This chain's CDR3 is CASSHRKGGELFF. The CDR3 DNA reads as TGTGCCAGCAGTCATCGGAAGGGCGGGGAGCTGTTTTTT.

This CDR3 reads CASSVSGALGYGYTF. The CDR3, as DNA: TGTGCCAGCAGCGTGTCAGGGGCCTTGGGCTATGGCTACACCTTC. The chain links TRBV7-2 to TRBJ1-2, with a tentative D call TRBD1 (6 bases). This CDR3 is 15 amino acids long. The germline CDR1 and CDR2 sequences are SGHTA and FQGNSA. V was shortened by 5 bases and J by 4 bases, with 17 bases between the two germline ends.

CDR3: CSASGVDYGYTF. As DNA, the CDR3 is TGCAGTGCCTCAGGGGTGGACTATGGCTACACCTTC. The J gene is TRBJ1-2, the V gene TRBV20-1, with D possibly TRBD1 on 6 matching bases. The CDR3 is made up of 12 amino acids. Germline values: CDR1 DFQATT, CDR2 SNEGSKA (reference sequence). Trimming stripped 6 bases from V and 3 bases from J, with 11 bases between.

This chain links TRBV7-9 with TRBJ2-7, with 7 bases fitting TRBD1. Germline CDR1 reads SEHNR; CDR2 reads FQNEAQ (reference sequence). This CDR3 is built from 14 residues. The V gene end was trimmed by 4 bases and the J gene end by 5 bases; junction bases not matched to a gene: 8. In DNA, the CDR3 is TGTGCCAGCAGCTCGCTCGGACAGGACCACGAGCAGTACTTC. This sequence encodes CASSSLGQDHEQYF.

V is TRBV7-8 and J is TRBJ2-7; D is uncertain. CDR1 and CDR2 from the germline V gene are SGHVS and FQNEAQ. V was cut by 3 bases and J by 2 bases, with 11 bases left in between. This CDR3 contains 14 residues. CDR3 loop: CASSFTRAPYEQYF. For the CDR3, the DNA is TGTGCCAGCAGCTTCACAAGGGCTCCCTACGAGCAGTACTTC.

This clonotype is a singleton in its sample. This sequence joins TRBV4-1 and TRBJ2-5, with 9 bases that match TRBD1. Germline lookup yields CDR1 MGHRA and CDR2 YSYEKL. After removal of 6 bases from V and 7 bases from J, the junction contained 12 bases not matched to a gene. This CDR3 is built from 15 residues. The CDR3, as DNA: TGCGCCAGCAGGCAACTCGACAGGGGGAAAGGGACCCAGTACTTC. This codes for CASRQLDRGKGTQYF.

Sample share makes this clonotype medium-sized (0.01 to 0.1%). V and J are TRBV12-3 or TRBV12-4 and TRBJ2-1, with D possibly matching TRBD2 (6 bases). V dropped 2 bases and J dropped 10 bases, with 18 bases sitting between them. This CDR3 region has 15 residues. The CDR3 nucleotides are TGTGCCAGCAGTTTACAACGGTTAGCGGCAGGGGAGCAGTTCTTC. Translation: CASSLQRLAAGEQFF.

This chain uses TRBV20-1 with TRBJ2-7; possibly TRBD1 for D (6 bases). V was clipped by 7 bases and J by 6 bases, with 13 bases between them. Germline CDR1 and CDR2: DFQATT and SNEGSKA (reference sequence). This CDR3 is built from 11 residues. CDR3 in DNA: TGCAGTGGCAAAGGGGGTCCCGAGCAGTACTTC. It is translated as CSGKGGPEQYF.

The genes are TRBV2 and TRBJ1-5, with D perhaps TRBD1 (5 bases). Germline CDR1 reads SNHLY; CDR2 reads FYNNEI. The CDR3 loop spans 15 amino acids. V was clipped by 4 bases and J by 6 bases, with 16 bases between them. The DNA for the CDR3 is TGTGCCAGCAGTGGTAGTTGGGGGATAGGTCAGCCCCAGCATTTT. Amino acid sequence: CASSGSWGIGQPQHF.

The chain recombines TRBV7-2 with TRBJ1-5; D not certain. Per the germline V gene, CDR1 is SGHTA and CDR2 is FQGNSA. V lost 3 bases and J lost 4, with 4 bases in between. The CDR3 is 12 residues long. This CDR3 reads CASSFLNQPQHF. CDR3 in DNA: TGTGCCAGCAGCTTTTTGAATCAGCCCCAGCATTTT.

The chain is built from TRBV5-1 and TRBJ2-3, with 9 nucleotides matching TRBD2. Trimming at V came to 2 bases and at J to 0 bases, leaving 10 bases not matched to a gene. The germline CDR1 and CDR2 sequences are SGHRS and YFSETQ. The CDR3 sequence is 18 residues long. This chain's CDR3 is CASSFTGRLAVSTDTQYF. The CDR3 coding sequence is TGCGCCAGCAGCTTCACAGGGAGACTAGCGGTGAGCACAGATACGCAGTATTTT.

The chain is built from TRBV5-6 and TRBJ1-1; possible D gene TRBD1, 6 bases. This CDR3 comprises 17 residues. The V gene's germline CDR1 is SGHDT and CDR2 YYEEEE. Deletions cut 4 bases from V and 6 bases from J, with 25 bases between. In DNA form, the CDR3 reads TGTGCCAGCAGCCCGCGGGGCGGTTCTTACAGGGCGGCTGAAGCTTTCTTT. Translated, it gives CASSPRGGSYRAAEAFF.